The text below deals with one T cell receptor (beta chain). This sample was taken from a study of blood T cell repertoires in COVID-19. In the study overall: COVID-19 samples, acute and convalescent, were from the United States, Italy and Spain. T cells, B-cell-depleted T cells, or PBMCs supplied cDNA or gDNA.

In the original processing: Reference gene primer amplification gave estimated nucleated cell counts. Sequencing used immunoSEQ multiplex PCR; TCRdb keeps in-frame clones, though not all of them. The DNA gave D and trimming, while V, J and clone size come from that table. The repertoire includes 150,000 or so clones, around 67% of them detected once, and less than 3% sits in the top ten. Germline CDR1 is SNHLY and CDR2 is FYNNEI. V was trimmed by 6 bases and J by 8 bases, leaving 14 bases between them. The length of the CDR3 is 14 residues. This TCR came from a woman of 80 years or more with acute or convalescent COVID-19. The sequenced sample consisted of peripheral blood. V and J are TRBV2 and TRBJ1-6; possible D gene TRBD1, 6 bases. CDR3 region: CASSLRQVYSPLHF. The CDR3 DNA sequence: TGTGCCAGCAGCCTCAGACAGGTGTATTCACCCCTCCACTTT.